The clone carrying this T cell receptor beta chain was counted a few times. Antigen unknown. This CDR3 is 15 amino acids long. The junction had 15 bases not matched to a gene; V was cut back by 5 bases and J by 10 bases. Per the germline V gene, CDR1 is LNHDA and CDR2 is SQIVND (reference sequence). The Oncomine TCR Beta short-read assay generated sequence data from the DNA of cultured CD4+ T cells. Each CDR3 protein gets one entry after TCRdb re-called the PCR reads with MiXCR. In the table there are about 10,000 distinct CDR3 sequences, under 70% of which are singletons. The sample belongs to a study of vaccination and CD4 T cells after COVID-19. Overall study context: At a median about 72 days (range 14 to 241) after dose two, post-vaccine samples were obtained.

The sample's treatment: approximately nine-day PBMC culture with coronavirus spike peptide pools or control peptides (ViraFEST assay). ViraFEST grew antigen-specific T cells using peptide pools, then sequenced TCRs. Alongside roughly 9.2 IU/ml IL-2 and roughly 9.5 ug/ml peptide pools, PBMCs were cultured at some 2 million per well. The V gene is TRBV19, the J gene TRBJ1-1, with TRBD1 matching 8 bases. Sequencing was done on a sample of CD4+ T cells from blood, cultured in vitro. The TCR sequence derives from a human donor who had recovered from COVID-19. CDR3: CASSPQAGGQAGAFF. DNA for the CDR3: TGTGCCAGTAGTCCCCAGGCGGGGGGACAGGCCGGAGCTTTCTTT.